This T cell receptor (beta chain) came from a study of blood T cell repertoires in COVID-19. For the study at large: The samples span acute and convalescent COVID-19 from the United States, Italy and Spain. The analysed material was cDNA or gDNA that came from T cells, B-cell-depleted T cells, or PBMCs.

Methods used by the authors: For nucleated cells, counts were estimated from reference gene primer amplification. Measured with immunoSEQ multiplex PCR; TCRdb has only the in-frame clones, and not every one. Clone size and the V and J calls come from that table; the DNA yielded D and trimming. The data show under 150,000 clones, about 91% seen once. J gave up 7 bases and V 1 base, and 10 bases lay outside the gene matches. The germline V gene has CDR1 SGHTA and CDR2 FQGNSA. The CDR3 has 16 amino acids. The gene calls are TRBV7-2 and TRBJ2-3; 8 bases are a match to TRBD2. The sequencing input was peripheral blood. The receptor comes from a human donor in a cohort sampled during active COVID-19. This CDR3 reads CASSLVAGSKVNTQYF. CDR3 DNA sequence: TGTGCCAGCAGCTTAGTAGCGGGGTCAAAAGTGAATACGCAGTATTTT.